One and the same sample provided the 5 T cell receptor beta chains below, sequenced in a study of blood T cell repertoires in COVID-19. Repertoires were generated with immunoSEQ multiplex PCR, while TCRdb's copy carries only in-frame clones and drops some. The table includes roughly 150,000 clones, about nine tenths detected once. Sequencing was carried out using peripheral blood. The source is a man younger than 35 with acute or convalescent COVID-19.

This chain links TRBV19 with TRBJ2-2; 12 bases are shared with TRBD1. This CDR3 contains 17 residues. Germline-derived CDR1 and CDR2 are LNHDA and SQIVND (reference sequence). The ends lost 2 bases at V and 6 bases at J; junction bases unmatched: 7. CDR3 protein: CASSIFGTGGLAGELFF. The CDR3 DNA is TGTGCCAGTAGTATATTTGGGACAGGGGGCCTCGCCGGGGAGCTGTTTTTT.

V gene TRBV11-2 combines with J gene TRBJ2-7, with a weak D call TRBD2 (5 bases). Trimming removed 8 bases at V and 3 bases at J, with 8 bases between. From germline, CDR1 is SGHAT and CDR2 FQNNGV. This CDR3 is built from 11 residues. The CDR3 DNA reads TGTGCCAGCGGGAGTTTCTACGAGCAGTACTTC. It encodes CASGSFYEQYF.

The chain combines TRBV4-1 with TRBJ1-6; tentative D call: TRBD1 (5 bases). Looked up from germline, CDR1 is MGHRA and CDR2 is YSYEKL. This CDR3 comprises 16 residues. V shed 1 base and J shed 0 bases, with 7 bases lying between them. CDR3 residues: CASSQGRASYNSPLHF. The CDR3 nucleotides are TGCGCCAGCAGCCAAGGCAGGGCCTCCTATAATTCACCCCTCCACTTT.

The rearrangement links TRBV5-1 to TRBJ1-2; 7 nucleotides agree with TRBD1. The CDR3 sequence is 14 residues long. V shed 6 bases and J 2 bases; nucleotides not matched to a gene: 7. CDR1 and CDR2 (germline): SGHRS, YFSETQ. The CDR3 spells CASTSAGQNYGYTF. The CDR3 nucleotides are TGCGCCAGCACCTCGGCGGGACAGAACTATGGCTACACCTTC. Looking up the rest from reference TRBV5-1 and TRBJ1-2 gives the full variable domain: KAGVTQTPRYLIKTRGQQVTLSCSPISGHRSVSWYQQTPGQGLQFLFEYFSETQRNKGNFPGRFSGRQFSNSRSEMNVSTLELGDSALYLCASTSAGQNYGYTFGSGTRLTVV.

V gene TRBV9 combines with J gene TRBJ2-1, with 11 bases fitting TRBD2. Trimming cost V 0 bases and J 7 bases; bases outside gene matches: 6. This CDR3 region has 16 residues. Germline lookup yields CDR1 SGDLS and CDR2 YYNGEE. The chain's CDR3 is CASSVVWGLADNEQFF. The CDR3 DNA sequence: TGTGCCAGCAGCGTAGTCTGGGGACTAGCGGATAATGAGCAGTTCTTC.